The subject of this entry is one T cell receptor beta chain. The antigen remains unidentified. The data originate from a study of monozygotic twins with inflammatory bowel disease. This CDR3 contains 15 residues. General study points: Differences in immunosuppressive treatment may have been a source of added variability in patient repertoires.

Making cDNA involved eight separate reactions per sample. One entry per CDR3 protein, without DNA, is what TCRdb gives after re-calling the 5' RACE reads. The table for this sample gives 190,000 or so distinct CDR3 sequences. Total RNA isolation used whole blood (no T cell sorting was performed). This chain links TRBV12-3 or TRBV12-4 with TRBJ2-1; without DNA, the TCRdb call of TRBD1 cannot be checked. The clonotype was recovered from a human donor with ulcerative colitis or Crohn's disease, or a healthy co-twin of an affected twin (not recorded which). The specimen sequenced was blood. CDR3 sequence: CASSYSGVGGNEQFF.